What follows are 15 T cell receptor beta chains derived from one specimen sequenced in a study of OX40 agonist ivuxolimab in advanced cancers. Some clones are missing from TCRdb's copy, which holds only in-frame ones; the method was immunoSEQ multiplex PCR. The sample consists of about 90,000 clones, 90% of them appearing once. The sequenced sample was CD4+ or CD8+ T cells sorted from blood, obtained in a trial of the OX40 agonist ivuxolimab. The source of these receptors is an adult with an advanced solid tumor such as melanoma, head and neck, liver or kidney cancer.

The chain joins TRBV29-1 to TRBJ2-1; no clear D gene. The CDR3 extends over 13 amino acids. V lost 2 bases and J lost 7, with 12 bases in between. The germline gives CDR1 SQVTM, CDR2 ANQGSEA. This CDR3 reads CSVEKTPGNEQFF. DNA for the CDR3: TGCAGCGTTGAAAAAACGCCCGGGAATGAGCAGTTCTTC.

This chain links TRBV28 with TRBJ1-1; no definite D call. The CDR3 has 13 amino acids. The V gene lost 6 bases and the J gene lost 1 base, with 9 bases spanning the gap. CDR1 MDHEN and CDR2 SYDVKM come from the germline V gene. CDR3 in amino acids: CASRVSGNTEAFF. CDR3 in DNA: TGTGCCAGCAGGGTTTCCGGGAACACTGAAGCTTTCTTT.

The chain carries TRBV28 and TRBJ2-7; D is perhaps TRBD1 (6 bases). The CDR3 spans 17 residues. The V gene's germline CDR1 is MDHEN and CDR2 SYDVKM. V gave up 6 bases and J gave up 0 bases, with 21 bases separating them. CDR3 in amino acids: CASSSPGSTGSSYEQYF. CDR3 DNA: TGTGCCAGCAGCTCCCCGGGTTCGACAGGAAGCTCCTACGAGCAGTACTTC.

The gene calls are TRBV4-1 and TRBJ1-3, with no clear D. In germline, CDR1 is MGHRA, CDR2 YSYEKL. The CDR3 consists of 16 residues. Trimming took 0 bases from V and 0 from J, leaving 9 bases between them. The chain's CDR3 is CASSQDGIVSGNTIYF. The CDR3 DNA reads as TGCGCCAGCAGCCAAGACGGTATAGTCTCTGGAAACACCATATATTTT.

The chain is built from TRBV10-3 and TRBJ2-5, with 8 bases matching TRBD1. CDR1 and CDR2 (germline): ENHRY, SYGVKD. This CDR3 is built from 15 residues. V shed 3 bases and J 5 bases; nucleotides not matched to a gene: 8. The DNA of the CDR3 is TGTGCCATCAGTGACGGGCAGGGGGCTAGGGAGACCCAGTACTTC. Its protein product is CAISDGQGARETQYF.

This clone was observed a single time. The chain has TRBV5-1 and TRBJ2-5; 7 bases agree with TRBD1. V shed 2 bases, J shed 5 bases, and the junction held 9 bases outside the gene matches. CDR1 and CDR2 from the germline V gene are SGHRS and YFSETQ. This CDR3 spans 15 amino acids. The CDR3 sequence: CASSFILGGAETQYF. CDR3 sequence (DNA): TGCGCCAGCAGCTTCATCCTAGGGGGCGCGGAGACCCAGTACTTC.

The CDR3 reads CASKKRGNNEQFF. The CDR3 DNA reads TGTGCCAGCAAAAAGCGGGGGAACAATGAGCAGTTCTTC. This chain joins TRBV27 and TRBJ2-1, with TRBD2 matching 8 bases. Germline CDR1 and CDR2: MNHEY and SMNVEV (reference sequence). The V segment lost 7 bases and the J segment 5 bases; nucleotides outside the gene matches: 4. CDR3 length: 13 amino acids.

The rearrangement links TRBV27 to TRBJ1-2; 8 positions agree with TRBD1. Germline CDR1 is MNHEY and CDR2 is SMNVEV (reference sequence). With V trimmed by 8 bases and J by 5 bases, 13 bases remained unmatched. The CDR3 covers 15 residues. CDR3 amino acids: CASAARQGTRYGYTF. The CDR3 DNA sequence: TGTGCCAGCGCCGCCCGACAGGGGACCAGATATGGCTACACCTTC.

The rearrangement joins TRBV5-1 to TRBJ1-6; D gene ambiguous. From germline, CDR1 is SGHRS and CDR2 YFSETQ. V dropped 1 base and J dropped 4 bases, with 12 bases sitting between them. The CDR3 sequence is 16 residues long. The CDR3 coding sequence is TGCGCCAGCAGCTTGACGTTGGCAGCTTATAATTCACCCCTCCACTTT. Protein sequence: CASSLTLAAYNSPLHF. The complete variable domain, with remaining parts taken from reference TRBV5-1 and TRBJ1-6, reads KAGVTQTPRYLIKTRGQQVTLSCSPISGHRSVSWYQQTPGQGLQFLFEYFSETQRNKGNFPGRFSGRQFSNSRSEMNVSTLELGDSALYLCASSLTLAAYNSPLHFGNGTRLTVT.

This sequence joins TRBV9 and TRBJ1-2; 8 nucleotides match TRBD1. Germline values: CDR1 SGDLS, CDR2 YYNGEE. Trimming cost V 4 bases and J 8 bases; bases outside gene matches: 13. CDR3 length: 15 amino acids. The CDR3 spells CASSISLDREQGYTF. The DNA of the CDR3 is TGTGCCAGCAGCATAAGCCTGGACAGGGAGCAAGGCTACACCTTC. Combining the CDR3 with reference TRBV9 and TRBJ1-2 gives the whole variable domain DSGVTQTPKHLITATGQRVTLRCSPRSGDLSVYWYQQSLDQGLQFLIQYYNGEERAKGNILERFSAQQFPDLHSELNLSSLELGDSALYFCASSISLDREQGYTFGSGTRLTVV.

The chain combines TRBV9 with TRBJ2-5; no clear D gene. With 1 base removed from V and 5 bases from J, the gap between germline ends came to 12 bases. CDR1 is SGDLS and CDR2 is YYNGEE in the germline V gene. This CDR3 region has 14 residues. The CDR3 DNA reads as TGTGCCAGCAGCGTATTGGTGCAGCTGGAGACCCAGTACTTC. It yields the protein CASSVLVQLETQYF.

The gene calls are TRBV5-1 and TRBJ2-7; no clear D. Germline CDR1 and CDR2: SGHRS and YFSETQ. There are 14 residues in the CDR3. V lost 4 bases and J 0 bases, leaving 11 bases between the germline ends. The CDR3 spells CASSRPTNSYEQYF. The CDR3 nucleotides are TGCGCCAGCAGCCGGCCCACCAACTCCTACGAGCAGTACTTC.

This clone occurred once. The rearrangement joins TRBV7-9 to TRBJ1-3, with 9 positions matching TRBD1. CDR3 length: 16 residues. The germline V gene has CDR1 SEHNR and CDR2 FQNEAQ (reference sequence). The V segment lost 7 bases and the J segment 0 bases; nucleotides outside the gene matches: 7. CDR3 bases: TGTGCCAGCATGTGGGGACAGGGCCACTCTGGAAACACCATATATTTT. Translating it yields CASMWGQGHSGNTIYF.

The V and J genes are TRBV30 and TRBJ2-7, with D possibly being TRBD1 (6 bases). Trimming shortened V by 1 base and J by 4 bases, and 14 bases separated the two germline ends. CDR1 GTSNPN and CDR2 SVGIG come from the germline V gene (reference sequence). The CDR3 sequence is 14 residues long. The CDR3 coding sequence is TGTGCCTGGAGTGCCGGGACACCTGCTTACGAGCAGTACTTC. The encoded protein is CAWSAGTPAYEQYF. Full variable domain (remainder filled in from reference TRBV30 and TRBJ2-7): SQTIHQWPATLVQPVGSPLSLECTVEGTSNPNLYWYRQAAGRGLQLLFYSVGIGQISSEVPQNLSASRPQDRQFILSSKKLLLSDSGFYLCAWSAGTPAYEQYFGPGTRLTVT.

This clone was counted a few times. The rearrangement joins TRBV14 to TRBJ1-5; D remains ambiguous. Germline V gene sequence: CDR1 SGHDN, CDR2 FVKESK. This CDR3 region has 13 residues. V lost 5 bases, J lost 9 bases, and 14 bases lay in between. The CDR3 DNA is TGTGCCAGCAGCTCTACCAGACTAGGGCCCCAGCATTTT. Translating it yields CASSSTRLGPQHF. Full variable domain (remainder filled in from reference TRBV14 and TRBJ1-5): EAGVTQFPSHSVIEKGQTVTLRCDPISGHDNLYWYRRVMGKEIKFLLHFVKESKQDESGMPNNRFLAERTGGTYSTLKVQPAELEDSGVYFCASSSTRLGPQHFGDGTRLSIL.